The present entry profiles one T cell receptor beta chain with its context. Its antigen remains unidentified. It was with 60 Vbeta and 13 Jbeta primers that the PCR ran. Clones were read by immunoSEQ multiplex PCR, and TCRdb kept only the in-frame ones, dropping some. The repertoire holds about 130,000 clones, with roughly 82% as singletons. The data originate from a study of cytomegalovirus exposure and HLA in healthy donors. This CDR3 is built from 16 residues. With V trimmed by 5 bases and J by 4 bases, 10 bases remained unmatched. Germline V gene lookup returns CDR1 SEHNR and CDR2 FQNEAQ (reference sequence). Unrecorded immune exposures were likely, despite nominal health at sampling. Study results and caveats: Data from an earlier analysis indicated that most TCR beta V segments were productive either about 87% or about 30% of the time.

Sequencing was carried out using PBMCs. The V and J genes are TRBV7-9 and TRBJ2-2, with 7 bases fitting TRBD2. This clonotype originated in a boy between 10 and 17 years old in good health and CMV-seronegative. In DNA form, the CDR3 reads TGTGCCAGCAGCGTTACAAATGGCGGGAGCACCGGGGAGCTGTTTTTT. It codes for CASSVTNGGSTGELFF.